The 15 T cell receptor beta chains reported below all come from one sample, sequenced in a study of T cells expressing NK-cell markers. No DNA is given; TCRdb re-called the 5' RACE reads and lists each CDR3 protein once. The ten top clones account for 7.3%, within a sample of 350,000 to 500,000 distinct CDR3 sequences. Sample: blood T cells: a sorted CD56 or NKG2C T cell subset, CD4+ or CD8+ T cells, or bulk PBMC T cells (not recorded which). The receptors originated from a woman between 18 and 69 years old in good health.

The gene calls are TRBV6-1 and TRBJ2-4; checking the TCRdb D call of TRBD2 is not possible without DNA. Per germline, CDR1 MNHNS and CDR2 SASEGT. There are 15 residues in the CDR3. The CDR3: CASSMASGIGDIQYF.

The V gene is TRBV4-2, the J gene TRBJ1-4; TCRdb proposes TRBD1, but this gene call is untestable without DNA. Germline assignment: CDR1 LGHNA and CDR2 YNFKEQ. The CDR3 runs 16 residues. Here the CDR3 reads CASSQDGTGGPELVFF.

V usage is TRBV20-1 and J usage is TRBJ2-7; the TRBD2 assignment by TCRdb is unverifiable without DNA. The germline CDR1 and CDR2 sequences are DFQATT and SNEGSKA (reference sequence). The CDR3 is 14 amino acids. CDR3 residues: CSASLTRRVYEQYF.

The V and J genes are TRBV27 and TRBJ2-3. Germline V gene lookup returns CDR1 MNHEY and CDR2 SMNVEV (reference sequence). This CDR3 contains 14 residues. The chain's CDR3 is CASQRLNSVSMQYF.

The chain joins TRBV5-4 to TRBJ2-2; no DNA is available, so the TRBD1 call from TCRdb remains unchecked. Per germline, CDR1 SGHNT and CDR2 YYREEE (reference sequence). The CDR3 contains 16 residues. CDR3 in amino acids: CASSVLRAGYTGELFF.

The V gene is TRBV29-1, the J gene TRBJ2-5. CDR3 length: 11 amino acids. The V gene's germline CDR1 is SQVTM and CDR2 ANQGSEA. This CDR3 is CSVVGFQTQYF.

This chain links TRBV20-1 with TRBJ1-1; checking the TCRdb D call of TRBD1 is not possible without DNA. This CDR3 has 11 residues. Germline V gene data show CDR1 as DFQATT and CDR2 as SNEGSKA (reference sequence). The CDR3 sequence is CNTLGTAEAFF.

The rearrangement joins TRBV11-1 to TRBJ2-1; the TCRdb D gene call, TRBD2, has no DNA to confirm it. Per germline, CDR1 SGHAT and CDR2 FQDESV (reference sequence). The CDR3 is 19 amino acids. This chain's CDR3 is CASSFVGQPSGRALNEQFF.

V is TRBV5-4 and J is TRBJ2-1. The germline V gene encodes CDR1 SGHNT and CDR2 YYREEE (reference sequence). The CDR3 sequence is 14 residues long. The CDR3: CASSFGGDYNEQFF. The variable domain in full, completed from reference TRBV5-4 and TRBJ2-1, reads ETGVTQSPTHLIKTRGQQVTLRCSSQSGHNTVSWYQQALGQGPQFIFQYYREEENGRGNFPPRFSGLQFPNYSSELNVNALELDDSALYLCASSFGGDYNEQFFGPGTRLTVL.

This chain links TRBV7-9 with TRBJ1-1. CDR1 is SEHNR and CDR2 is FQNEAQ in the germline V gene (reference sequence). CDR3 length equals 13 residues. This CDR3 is CASSPNDGTEAFF. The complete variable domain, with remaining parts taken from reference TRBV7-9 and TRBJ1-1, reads DTGVSQNPRHKITKRGQNVTFRCDPISEHNRLYWYRQTLGQGPEFLTYFQNEAQLEKSRLLSDRFSAERPKGSFSTLEIQRTEQGDSAMYLCASSPNDGTEAFFGQGTRLTVV.

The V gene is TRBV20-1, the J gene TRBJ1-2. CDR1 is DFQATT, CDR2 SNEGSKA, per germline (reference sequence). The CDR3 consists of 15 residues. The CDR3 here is CSARDLQVLSYGYTF.

CDR3 protein: CASSYLAPGRRGKTDTQYF. This chain uses TRBV6-5 with TRBJ2-3; TCRdb's D gene call, TRBD1, goes unchecked for lack of DNA. The CDR3 has 19 amino acids. From germline, CDR1 is MNHEY and CDR2 SVGAGI.

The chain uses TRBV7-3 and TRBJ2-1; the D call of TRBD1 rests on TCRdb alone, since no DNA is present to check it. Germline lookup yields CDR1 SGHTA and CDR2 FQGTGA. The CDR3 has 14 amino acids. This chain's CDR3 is CASSPEGTYNEQFF.

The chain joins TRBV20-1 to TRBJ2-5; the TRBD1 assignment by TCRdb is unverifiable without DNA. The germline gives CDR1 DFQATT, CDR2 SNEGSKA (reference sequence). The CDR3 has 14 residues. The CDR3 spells CSARAGTGFETQYF.

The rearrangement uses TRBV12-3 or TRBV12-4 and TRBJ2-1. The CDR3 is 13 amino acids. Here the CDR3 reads CASSLFMGNEQFF.